The entry below describes one TCR beta chain. The antigen remains unidentified. Germline V gene lookup returns CDR1 GTSNPN and CDR2 SVGIG (reference sequence). The V gene lost 0 bases and the J gene lost 8 bases, with 16 bases spanning the gap. This CDR3 comprises 15 residues. Splitting of each subset's genomic DNA was done evenly across several immunoSEQ plates. Sequencing used immunoSEQ multiplex PCR; TCRdb keeps in-frame clones, though not all of them. The sample contains about 2.3 million clones, over 85% of which appear only once. This sample was taken from a study of shared clonotypes between healthy human individuals. Overall study results and limits: It was observed that about 5% of naive CD4 clonotypes were shared across several donors. A reduction in generation probabilities was seen for non-shared clonotypes relative to those shared by all four donors.

Every one of the donors was a Caucasian adult that lived in Nashville, Tennessee. The J gene is TRBJ1-4, the V gene TRBV30; D remains ambiguous. The sequenced sample consisted of naive CD4+ T cells from PBMCs. As to subset: CD45RA+ positively selected. The receptor was derived from a man between 18 and 29 years old in good health. Some clones in this sample may be carry-over from other donors' samples. As DNA, the CDR3 is TGTGCCTGGAGTGTCGCGACGGGCCGAGGGGAAAAACTGTTTTTT. This codes for CAWSVATGRGEKLFF.